This note documents a single T cell receptor (beta chain) sequence. This sample stems from a study of blood T cell repertoires in COVID-19. The wider study: Acute and convalescent COVID-19 samples came from the United States, Italy and Spain. PBMCs, B-cell-depleted T cells, or T cells provided the cDNA or gDNA that made up the material.

Trimming at V came to 7 bases and at J to 3 bases, leaving 13 bases not matched to a gene. Germline V CDR1 and CDR2: LNHDA, SQIVND (reference sequence). CDR3 length: 16 residues. Original analysis: The authors estimated nucleated cell counts from reference gene primer amplification. Profiling relied on immunoSEQ multiplex PCR, and the TCRdb table lists in-frame clones only, not all of them. V and J calls and clone size are those listed in that table; D and trimming were worked out from the DNA. The sample consists of about 130,000 clones, around four fifths of them appearing once. The chain is built from TRBV19 and TRBJ2-5, with 8 bases matching TRBD2. What was sequenced was peripheral blood. This TCR came from a human donor in a cohort sampled during active COVID-19. Here the CDR3 reads CASTPRGFGGEETQYF. CDR3 DNA: TGTGCCAGTACCCCCCGGGGGTTCGGGGGGGAAGAGACCCAGTACTTC.